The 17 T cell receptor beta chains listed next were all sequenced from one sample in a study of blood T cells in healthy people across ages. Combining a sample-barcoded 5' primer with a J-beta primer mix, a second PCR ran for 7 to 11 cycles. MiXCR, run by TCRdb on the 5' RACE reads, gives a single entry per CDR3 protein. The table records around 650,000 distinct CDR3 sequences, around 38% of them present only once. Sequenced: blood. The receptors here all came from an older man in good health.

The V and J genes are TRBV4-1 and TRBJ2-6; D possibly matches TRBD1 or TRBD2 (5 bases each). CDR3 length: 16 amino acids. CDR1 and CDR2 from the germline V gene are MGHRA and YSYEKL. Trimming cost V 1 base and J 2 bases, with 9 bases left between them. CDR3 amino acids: CASSQGDLTGANVLTF. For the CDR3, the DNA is TGCGCCAGCAGCCAAGGGGACCTTACTGGGGCCAACGTCCTGACTTTC.

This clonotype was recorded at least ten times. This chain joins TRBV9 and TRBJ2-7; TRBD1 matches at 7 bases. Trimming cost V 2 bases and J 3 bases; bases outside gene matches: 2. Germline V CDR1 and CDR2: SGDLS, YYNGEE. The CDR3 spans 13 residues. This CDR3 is CASSVRQGYEQYF. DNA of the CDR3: TGTGCCAGCAGCGTCAGACAGGGCTACGAGCAGTACTTC.

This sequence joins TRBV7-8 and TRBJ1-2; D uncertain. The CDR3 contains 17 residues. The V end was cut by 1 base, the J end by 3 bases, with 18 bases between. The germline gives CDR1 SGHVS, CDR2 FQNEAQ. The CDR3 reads CASSLVGGGGEDYGYTF. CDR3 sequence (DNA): TGTGCCAGCAGCTTAGTCGGAGGCGGCGGGGAGGACTATGGCTACACCTTC.

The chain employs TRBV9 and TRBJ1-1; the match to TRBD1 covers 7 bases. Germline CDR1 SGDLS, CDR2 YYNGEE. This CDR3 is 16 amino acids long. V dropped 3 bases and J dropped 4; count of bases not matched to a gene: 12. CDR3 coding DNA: TGTGCCAGCAGCGGGACAGGCTTCGAGTCCCCCACTGAAGCTTTCTTT. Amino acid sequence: CASSGTGFESPTEAFF. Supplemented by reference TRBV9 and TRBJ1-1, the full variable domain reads DSGVTQTPKHLITATGQRVTLRCSPRSGDLSVYWYQQSLDQGLQFLIQYYNGEERAKGNILERFSAQQFPDLHSELNLSSLELGDSALYFCASSGTGFESPTEAFFGQGTRLTVV.

This CDR3 reads CASSEDSGNVDTQYF. The DNA for the CDR3 is TGTGCCAGCAGTGAAGACAGCGGGAACGTAGATACGCAGTATTTT. The rearrangement joins TRBV25-1 to TRBJ2-3, with 7 bases that match TRBD2. The CDR3 totals 15 residues. After removal of 2 bases from V and 5 bases from J, the junction contained 7 bases not matched to a gene. Germline V CDR1 and CDR2: MGHDK, SYGVNS.

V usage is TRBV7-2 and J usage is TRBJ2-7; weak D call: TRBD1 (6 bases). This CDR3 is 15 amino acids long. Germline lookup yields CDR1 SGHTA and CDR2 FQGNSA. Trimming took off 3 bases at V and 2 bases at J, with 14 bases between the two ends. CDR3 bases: TGTGCCAGCAGCTTGGGGGCGACAGTACCCTACGAGCAGTACTTC. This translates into CASSLGATVPYEQYF.

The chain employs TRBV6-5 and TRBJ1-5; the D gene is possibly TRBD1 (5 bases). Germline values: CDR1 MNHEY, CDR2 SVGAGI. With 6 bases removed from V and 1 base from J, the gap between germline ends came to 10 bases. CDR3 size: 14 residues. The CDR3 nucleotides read TGTGCCAGCAGGGGGCGGGGGAGCAATCAGCCCCAGCATTTT. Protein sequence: CASRGRGSNQPQHF.

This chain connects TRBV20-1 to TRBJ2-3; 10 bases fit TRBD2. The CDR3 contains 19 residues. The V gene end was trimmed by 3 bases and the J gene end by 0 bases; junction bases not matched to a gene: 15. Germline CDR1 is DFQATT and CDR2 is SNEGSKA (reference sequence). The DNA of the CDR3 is TGCAGTGCTAGCGACTCCGGAACAGCGGGAGGGGCCAGCACAGATACGCAGTATTTT. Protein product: CSASDSGTAGGASTDTQYF.

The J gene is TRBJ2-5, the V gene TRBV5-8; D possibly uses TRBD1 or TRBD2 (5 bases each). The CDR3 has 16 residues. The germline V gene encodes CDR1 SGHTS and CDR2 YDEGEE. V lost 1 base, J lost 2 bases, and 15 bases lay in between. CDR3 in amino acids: CASSLFQGTEQETQYF. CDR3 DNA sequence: TGTGCCAGCAGCTTGTTTCAAGGGACGGAACAAGAGACCCAGTACTTC.

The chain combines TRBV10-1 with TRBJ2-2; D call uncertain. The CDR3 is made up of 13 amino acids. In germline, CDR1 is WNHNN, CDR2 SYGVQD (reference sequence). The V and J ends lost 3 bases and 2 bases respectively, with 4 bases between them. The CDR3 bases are TGCGCCAGCAGTGACCACAACACCGGGGAGCTGTTTTTT. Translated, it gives CASSDHNTGELFF.

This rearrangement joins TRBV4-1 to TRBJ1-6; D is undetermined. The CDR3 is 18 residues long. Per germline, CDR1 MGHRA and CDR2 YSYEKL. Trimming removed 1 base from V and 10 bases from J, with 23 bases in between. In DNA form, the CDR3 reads TGCGCCAGCAGCCAAGTTATTCGCACAGCTACCAAGAAGTCACCCCTCCACTTT. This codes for CASSQVIRTATKKSPLHF.

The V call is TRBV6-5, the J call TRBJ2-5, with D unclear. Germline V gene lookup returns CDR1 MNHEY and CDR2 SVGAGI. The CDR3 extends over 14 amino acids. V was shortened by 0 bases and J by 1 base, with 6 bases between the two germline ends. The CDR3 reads CASSYSGSQETQYF. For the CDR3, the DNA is TGTGCCAGCAGTTACTCGGGGTCCCAAGAGACCCAGTACTTC.

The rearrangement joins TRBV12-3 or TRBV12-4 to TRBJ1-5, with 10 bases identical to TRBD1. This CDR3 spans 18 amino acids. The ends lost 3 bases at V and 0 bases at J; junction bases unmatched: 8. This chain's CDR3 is CASSFGTGVGYSNQPQHF. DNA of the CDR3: TGTGCCAGCAGTTTTGGGACAGGGGTGGGGTATAGCAATCAGCCCCAGCATTTT.

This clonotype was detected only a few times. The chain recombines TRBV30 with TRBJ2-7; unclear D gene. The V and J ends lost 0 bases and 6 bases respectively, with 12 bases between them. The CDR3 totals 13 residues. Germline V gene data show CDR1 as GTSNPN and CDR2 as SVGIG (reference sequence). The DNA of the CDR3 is TGTGCCTGGAGTGTACGCGTCAGAGGCGAGCAGTACTTC. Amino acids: CAWSVRVRGEQYF.

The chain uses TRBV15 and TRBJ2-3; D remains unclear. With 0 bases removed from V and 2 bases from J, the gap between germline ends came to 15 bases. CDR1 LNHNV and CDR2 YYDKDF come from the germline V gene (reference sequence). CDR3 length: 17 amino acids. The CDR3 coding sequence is TGTGCCACCAGCAGAGATCTGGTCCAGCTAGTCACAGATACGCAGTATTTT. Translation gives CATSRDLVQLVTDTQYF. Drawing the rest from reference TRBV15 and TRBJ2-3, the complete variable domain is DAMVIQNPRYQVTQFGKPVTLSCSQTLNHNVMYWYQQKSSQAPKLLFHYYDKDFNNEADTPDNFQSRRPNTSFCFLDIRSPGLGDTAMYLCATSRDLVQLVTDTQYFGPGTRLTVL.

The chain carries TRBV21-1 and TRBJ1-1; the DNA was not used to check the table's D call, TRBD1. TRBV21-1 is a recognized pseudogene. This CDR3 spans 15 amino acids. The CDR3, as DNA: TGTGCCAGCAGCAAAGGCCCGGGCTCACCCGTTGAAGCTTTCTTT. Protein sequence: CASSKGPGSPVEAFF.

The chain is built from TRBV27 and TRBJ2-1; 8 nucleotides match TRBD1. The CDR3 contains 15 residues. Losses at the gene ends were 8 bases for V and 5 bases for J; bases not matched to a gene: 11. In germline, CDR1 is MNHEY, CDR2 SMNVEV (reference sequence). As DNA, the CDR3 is TGTGCCAGCGGGGTGACAGGGGAATTTAACAATGAGCAGTTCTTC. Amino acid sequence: CASGVTGEFNNEQFF.